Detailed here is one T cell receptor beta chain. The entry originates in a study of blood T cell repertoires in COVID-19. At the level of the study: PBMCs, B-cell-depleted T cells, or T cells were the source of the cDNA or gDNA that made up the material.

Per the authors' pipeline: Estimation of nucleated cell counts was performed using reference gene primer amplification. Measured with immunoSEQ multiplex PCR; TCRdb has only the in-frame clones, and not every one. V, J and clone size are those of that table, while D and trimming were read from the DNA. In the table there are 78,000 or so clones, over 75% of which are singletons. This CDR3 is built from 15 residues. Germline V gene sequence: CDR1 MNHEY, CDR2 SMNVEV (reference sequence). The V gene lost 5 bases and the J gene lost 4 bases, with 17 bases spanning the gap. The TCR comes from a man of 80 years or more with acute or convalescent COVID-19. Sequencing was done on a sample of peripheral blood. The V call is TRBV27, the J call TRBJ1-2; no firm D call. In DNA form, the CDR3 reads TGTGCCAGCAGTCGCTCGGGAGAGCTGCCCTATGGCTACACCTTC. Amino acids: CASSRSGELPYGYTF.